These 6 T cell receptor beta chains originate from one sample sequenced in a study of OX40 agonist ivuxolimab in advanced cancers. The method was immunoSEQ multiplex PCR; TCRdb's version includes in-frame clones alone and lacks a portion of them. The sample has approximately 68,000 clones, 75% to 90% seen once; the top ten hold 3.5% to 5%. Here the sequenced sample was CD4+ or CD8+ T cells sorted from blood, taken in a trial of the OX40 agonist ivuxolimab. These TCRs come from an adult with an advanced solid tumor such as melanoma, head and neck, liver or kidney cancer.

This clone was seen a few times. The chain has TRBV7-2 and TRBJ1-3, with D possibly matching TRBD1 (6 bases). The CDR3 has 15 residues. V shed 4 bases and J shed 3 bases, with 13 bases lying between them. CDR1 and CDR2 (germline): SGHTA, FQGNSA. DNA of the CDR3: TGTGCCAGCAGCTCTGACGGGGGCGGTGGAAACACCATATATTTT. Translating it yields CASSSDGGGGNTIYF.

The rearrangement links TRBV4-2 to TRBJ2-7, with 8 nucleotides matching TRBD2. With V trimmed by 3 bases and J by 2 bases, 9 bases remained unmatched. Germline CDR1 and CDR2: LGHNA and YNFKEQ. The CDR3 spans 16 residues. CDR3 in amino acids: CASSQGDGAGAYEQYF. CDR3 sequence (DNA): TGTGCCAGCAGCCAGGGGGACGGAGCGGGAGCCTACGAGCAGTACTTC.

V usage is TRBV5-1 and J usage is TRBJ2-1; 7 positions agree with TRBD2. Germline-derived CDR1 and CDR2 are SGHRS and YFSETQ. Trimming removed 0 bases from V and 6 bases from J; junction bases left unmatched: 6. The CDR3 contains 15 residues. CDR3 in amino acids: CASSLGGRGINEQFF. The CDR3 DNA is TGCGCCAGCAGCTTGGGCGGGAGAGGGATCAATGAGCAGTTCTTC.

This clone was observed once. The gene calls are TRBV28 and TRBJ2-5; 7 bases align to TRBD1. Germline CDR1 is MDHEN and CDR2 is SYDVKM. Losses at the gene ends were 10 bases for V and 2 bases for J; bases not matched to a gene: 10. The CDR3 loop spans 14 amino acids. The CDR3, as DNA: TGTGCCACCCAGAGACAGGGTAGACAAGAGACCCAGTACTTC. It specifies CATQRQGRQETQYF.

In its sample, this clone was seen a few times. The V call is TRBV2, the J call TRBJ2-7; D assignment may be TRBD1 or TRBD2 (5 bases each). Germline V gene sequence: CDR1 SNHLY, CDR2 FYNNEI. V was pared by 6 bases and J by 3 bases, with 15 bases between. This CDR3 is 14 amino acids long. The CDR3 bases are TGTGCCAGCAGCCTGGAGACGGGGCGCTACGAGCAGTACTTC. This gives the protein CASSLETGRYEQYF.

V gene TRBV2 combines with J gene TRBJ1-5, with a tentative D call TRBD1 (5 bases). Germline V gene lookup returns CDR1 SNHLY and CDR2 FYNNEI. The CDR3 runs to 16 residues. Trimming pared 1 base from V and 9 bases from J, leaving 19 bases between. For the CDR3, the DNA is TGTGCCAGCAGTGAAGAGGCGGGGCGGAACCTCAGGCCCCAGCATTTT. Its translation is CASSEEAGRNLRPQHF.